This TCR beta chain was observed in a study of T cell responses to AZD1222 COVID-19 vaccine (dated by TCRdb to the early 2020s). In terms of the full investigation: AZD1222 recipients given second doses at about 4 weeks or at about 12 weeks were pooled, since spike-specific TCR depth and breadth were not found to differ between the two schedules. A total of about 230 trial participants underwent TCR sequencing, of whom some 210 received two doses of AZD1222 and 26 received two doses of the MenACWY control vaccine. Trial participants were enrolled by age into 18-55, 56-69 and 70-plus year subgroups, with roughly 160, 29 and 62 TCR-sequenced participants respectively.

Results the study describes overall, beyond this receptor: Conclusions about previously exposed vaccinees were limited because only six AZD1222 recipients were SARS-CoV-2 seropositive at baseline. The whole spike protein was spanned by vaccine-associated CD4 TCRs, and dominant responses were seen in regions 160-218 and 743-854. Participants were mostly white British, with more females than males. The authors suggested clonal diversity may have been underestimated. In the small 56-69-year group, the increase in depth fell short of significance, most likely because of low power. Epitopes outside the regions mutated in the B.1.351 and B.1.1.7 variants were reportedly recognized by nearly half of the unique spike-specific TCRs. After two AZD1222 doses, both the breadth and the depth of spike-specific TCRs were significantly higher than at day 0 and than in MenACWY recipients. Because no samples from the day 14 peak response were available, repertoires could be characterized only after the peak T cell response.

The CDR3 regions of human TCRbeta chains were analyzed by immunosequencing. The authors' pipeline ran thus. TCRs in the repertoires were matched against a reference library of SARS-CoV-2-specific TCRs that had been generated with the MIRA antigen-specificity platform. Breadth meant the fraction of unique TCRs that were SARS-CoV-2-associated, whereas depth meant the fraction of total T cells that were SARS-CoV-2-associated. Using the MIRA data, each spike-specific TCR was mapped to the spike region that the TCR reacts to and placed in a CD4 or CD8 class. Log10-transformed breadth and depth values were compared by one-way ANOVA with Sidak's multiple comparisons tests. The source is immuneACCESS, and TCRdb retained only in-frame sequences with V and J called. Part of the clones is not carried over; for the studies checked, unresolved V genes explain less than half of this, and the remainder is unexplained. D and trimming were read from the DNA, whereas the V and J calls and clone size are those reported in that table. The sample table shows approximately 50,000 clones, and 75% to 90% are seen once. Jointly, the top ten make up roughly 14% of the sample.

As for this clone: No antigen is known for it. Base-call qualities are not available, and no considerably larger clone is one nucleotide away.

The meaning of the sample's time point label: baseline before first vaccination. Vaccinee samples were obtained from the UK trials COV001 and COV002, which included a single-blind randomized controlled phase 2/3 trial of AZD1222 (ChAdOx1 nCoV-19) in healthy adults. For TCRbeta chain sequencing, PBMC samples were collected from trial participants at day 0 and at day 28 after the second dose. The sequencing here drew on peripheral blood, taken on day 0 of AZD1222 vaccination. The receptor was isolated from an adult in good health.

The CDR3 protein: CASSYSAGSNTGELFF. In nucleotide form, the sequence is TGTGCCAGCAGTTACTCGGCGGGGAGTAACACCGGGGAGCTGTTTTTT. The chain is assembled from TRBV6-5 and TRBJ2-2; the D gene is perhaps TRBD2, on 6 matching bases. CDR1 is given as MNHEY and CDR2 as SVGAGI, both from the germline V gene. Measured from the cysteine to the phenylalanine, the CDR3 is 16 residues long. The entry retains the CDR3 DNA only, 48 bases that are in frame from base 1. V loses 0 bases, J loses 2 bases, and the germline ends lie 10 bases apart.